This paragraph covers one T cell receptor beta chain sequence. Antigen unknown. The CDR3 contains 13 residues. Trimming removed 4 bases from V and 6 bases from J, with 10 bases in between. The V gene's germline CDR1 is LNHDA and CDR2 SQIVND (reference sequence). Produced via immunoSEQ multiplex PCR; TCRdb's table is partial and in-frame only. The table has about 27,000 clones, around 91% seen once. This record comes from a study of T cells in localized non-small cell lung cancer. Overall study findings and caveats: Elevated blood T cell density was associated with longer overall survival. Appearing in adjacent lung were a median roughly 60 of the top 100 tumor clones. Uninvolved adjacent lung, not tumor, had the highest T cell clonality.

Sample: peripheral blood, taken before any cancer treatment. This sequence was found in a woman between 35 and 70 years old with stage I lung adenocarcinoma. J is TRBJ1-5 and V is TRBV19; D gene uncertain. The CDR3 is CASSRDTAQPQHF. The CDR3 nucleotides are TGTGCCAGTAGTAGGGATACCGCTCAGCCCCAGCATTTT. The full variable domain, its missing parts supplied by reference TRBV19 and TRBJ1-5, is DGGITQSPKYLFRKEGQNVTLSCEQNLNHDAMYWYRQDPGQGLRLIYYSQIVNDFQKGDIAEGYSVSREKKESFPLTVTSAQKNPTAFYLCASSRDTAQPQHFGDGTRLSIL.